This passage covers 15 T cell receptor beta chains from one sample sequenced in a study of regulatory T cells in long-lasting Graves disease. Relying on iRepertoire HTBI primers and Arm-PCR of CDR3 regions, the team built TCR beta libraries. TCRdb reanalysed the multiplex PCR reads using MiXCR and keeps one entry per CDR3 protein. The sample has around 450,000 distinct CDR3 sequences, 20% to 25% seen once. Time point meaning: persistent/refractory GD, antithyroid drugs over 5 years with positive TRAb. PBMC-derived RNA was used for the TCR library. Sequencing used peripheral blood mononuclear cells (PBMCs), obtained when the disease was refractory, from a patient treated with antithyroid drugs. The receptors derive from a female donor with Graves disease.

The chain is built from TRBV19 and TRBJ2-7, with 11 bases aligning to TRBD2. The length of the CDR3 is 16 residues. Germline V gene sequence: CDR1 LNHDA, CDR2 SQIVND (reference sequence). V dropped 2 bases and J dropped 4; count of bases not matched to a gene: 7. The CDR3 bases are TGTGCCAGTAGTATAACTAGCGGGAGTCTTAAGTACGAGCAGTACTTC. It specifies CASSITSGSLKYEQYF. Complete variable domain (other parts from reference TRBV19 and TRBJ2-7): DGGITQSPKYLFRKEGQNVTLSCEQNLNHDAMYWYRQDPGQGLRLIYYSQIVNDFQKGDIAEGYSVSREKKESFPLTVTSAQKNPTAFYLCASSITSGSLKYEQYFGPGTRLTVT.

Ten or more counts support this clonotype. The rearrangement uses TRBV3-1 and TRBJ2-5, with 8 bases lining up with TRBD2. With V trimmed by 4 bases and J by 7 bases, 11 bases remained unmatched. This CDR3 is 15 amino acids long. Germline V gene lookup returns CDR1 LGHDT and CDR2 YNNKEL (reference sequence). CDR3 coding DNA: TGTGCCAGCAGCCCCCGGACTAGCTCGGGCTCGACCCAGTACTTC. Translating gives CASSPRTSSGSTQYF.

This clonotype was found many times. The rearrangement links TRBV3-1 to TRBJ1-1, with D possibly matching TRBD1 (5 bases). The germline CDR1 and CDR2 sequences are LGHDT and YNNKEL (reference sequence). This CDR3 has 14 amino acids. V shed 4 bases and J shed 6 bases, with 15 bases lying between them. This CDR3 reads CASSRHRSGAEAFF. Written as DNA, the CDR3 is TGTGCCAGCAGCCGCCACAGGTCTGGGGCTGAAGCTTTCTTT.

CDR3 region: CASSWTNSGANVLTF. Written as DNA, the CDR3 is TGTGCCAGCAGTTGGACAAACTCTGGGGCCAACGTCCTGACTTTC. The gene calls are TRBV6-4 and TRBJ2-6, with D tentatively TRBD1 (5 bases). Germline V gene sequence: CDR1 MRHNA, CDR2 SNTAGT. This CDR3 spans 15 amino acids. Trimming left V 5 bases short and J 0 bases short, with 8 bases between.

In this sample, this clonotype turned up many times. The rearrangement uses TRBV11-3 and TRBJ1-1; 9 bases align to TRBD1. Germline V gene sequence: CDR1 SGHNT, CDR2 YENEEA. There are 14 residues in the CDR3. V lost 6 bases to trimming and J lost 2 bases; unmatched junction nucleotides: 4. The CDR3 DNA is TGTGCCAGCAGTGAGACAGGGGGAAACACTGAAGCTTTCTTT. It specifies CASSETGGNTEAFF.

This clonotype occurred many times. The chain carries TRBV18 and TRBJ2-5, with 7 bases that match TRBD2. CDR1 and CDR2 from the germline V gene are KGHSH and LQKENI. This CDR3 spans 14 amino acids. The J segment lost 3 bases and the V segment lost 1 base, leaving 2 bases of the junction unmatched. The CDR3 reads CASSPRGGEETQYF. CDR3 in DNA: TGTGCCAGCTCACCACGGGGGGGAGAAGAGACCCAGTACTTC.

This clonotype has a count of ten or more. This rearrangement joins TRBV6-5 to TRBJ2-6; no definite D call. This CDR3 spans 15 amino acids. Germline CDR1 MNHEY, CDR2 SVGAGI. Trimming stripped 3 bases from V and 0 bases from J, with 6 bases between. The chain's CDR3 is CASSYSRSGANVLTF. CDR3 DNA: TGTGCCAGCAGTTATTCGCGCTCTGGGGCCAACGTCCTGACTTTC.

In its sample, this clonotype was seen many times. As DNA, the CDR3 is TGTGCCAGCACCATAGCGGGAGTGTTCAACGAGCAGTACTTC. As protein: CASTIAGVFNEQYF. The chain links TRBV12-3 or TRBV12-4 to TRBJ2-7, with 9 positions matching TRBD2. CDR3 length: 14 residues. The V gene end was trimmed by 7 bases and the J gene end by 5 bases; junction bases not matched to a gene: 9.

This clonotype was seen only a few times. The junction does not match germline at one end; this may be a read error. The chain links TRBV28 to TRBJ1-1; D gene uncertain. Germline-derived CDR1 and CDR2 are MDHEN and SYDVKM. The CDR3 is made up of 14 amino acids. The CDR3 reads CASSSLAGNTEASF. DNA of the CDR3: TGTGCCAGCAGTTCTCTGGCAGGTAACACTGAAGCTTCCTTT.

The chain carries TRBV20-1 and TRBJ2-2, with 8 bases fitting TRBD2. Germline V gene lookup returns CDR1 DFQATT and CDR2 SNEGSKA (reference sequence). The CDR3 is 15 residues long. Trimming removed 5 bases from V and 0 bases from J; junction bases left unmatched: 5. The CDR3 spells CSAYSGGANTGELFF. The CDR3 bases are TGCAGTGCTTATTCGGGGGGGGCGAACACCGGGGAGCTGTTTTTT.

This sequence joins TRBV6-9 and TRBJ1-1, with D uncertain. Trimming stripped 4 bases from V and 3 bases from J, with 15 bases between. CDR1 and CDR2 (germline): MNHGY, SVAAGI. The CDR3 spans 15 residues. CDR3 sequence (DNA): TGTGCCAGCAGTTCCTCCTTATTTATGGACACTGAAGCTTTCTTT. Protein product: CASSSSLFMDTEAFF.

The rearrangement links TRBV6-2 or TRBV6-3 to TRBJ1-1; a possible D gene is TRBD1 (5 bases). V gave up 10 bases and J gave up 0 bases, with 18 bases separating them. The CDR3 has 15 amino acids. Per germline, CDR1 MNHEY and CDR2 SVGEGT. The DNA for the CDR3 is TGTGCCACCTATAGGGGAACGGGGATGAACACTGAAGCTTTCTTT. Amino acid sequence: CATYRGTGMNTEAFF.

This clonotype occurred many times. V is TRBV12-3 or TRBV12-4 and J is TRBJ1-1, with D perhaps matching TRBD1 (6 bases). The V end was cut by 3 bases, the J end by 1 base, with 15 bases between. CDR3 length equals 16 residues. This CDR3 reads CASSFLWGGQNTEAFF. The DNA for the CDR3 is TGTGCCAGCAGTTTCCTTTGGGGGGGCCAGAACACTGAAGCTTTCTTT.

V is TRBV6-2 or TRBV6-3 and J is TRBJ1-5, with a possible D match to TRBD1 (5 bases). The V end was cut by 0 bases, the J end by 0 bases, with 15 bases between. CDR3 length: 18 residues. Germline CDR1 reads MNHEY; CDR2 reads SVGEGT. The CDR3 protein is CASSYSPGPGDSNQPQHF. CDR3 nucleotide sequence: TGTGCCAGCAGTTACTCGCCGGGGCCGGGTGATAGCAATCAGCCCCAGCATTTT.

The chain couples TRBV10-3 to TRBJ2-2, with 7 positions matching TRBD1. The CDR3 length is 16 residues. CDR1 ENHRY and CDR2 SYGVKD come from the germline V gene. The V segment lost 3 bases and the J segment 0 bases; nucleotides outside the gene matches: 4. The CDR3 DNA is TGTGCCATCAGTGAAAGGGGGCAGCCGAACACCGGGGAGCTGTTTTTT. It encodes CAISERGQPNTGELFF.